This paragraph reports one TCR beta chain. Its antigen is not known. J was trimmed by 0 bases and V by 4 bases; bases with no gene match: 3. The CDR3 contains 14 residues. CDR1 is SGHAT and CDR2 is FQNNGV in the germline V gene. These data are taken from a study of cytomegalovirus exposure and HLA in healthy donors. The overall study: Genotyping of more than 300 donors showed that over 80% belonged to the Caucasian-associated ancestry cluster. Study findings and constraints: More clonal expansion characterized HLA-associated TCR beta chains than equally common others in a later analysis.

The PCR employed 60 Vbeta primers together with 13 Jbeta primers. Profiling relied on immunoSEQ multiplex PCR, and the TCRdb table lists in-frame clones only, not all of them. The sample features around 100,000 clones, with about 0.58% in its top ten. The source material was PBMCs. The chain is built from TRBV11-2 and TRBJ2-7, with 7 bases identical to TRBD1. The source of this sequence is a man aged 50-60 years in good health and CMV-seronegative. This chain's CDR3 is CASSSGTASYEQYF. CDR3 coding DNA: TGTGCCAGCAGCTCCGGGACAGCCTCCTACGAGCAGTACTTC.